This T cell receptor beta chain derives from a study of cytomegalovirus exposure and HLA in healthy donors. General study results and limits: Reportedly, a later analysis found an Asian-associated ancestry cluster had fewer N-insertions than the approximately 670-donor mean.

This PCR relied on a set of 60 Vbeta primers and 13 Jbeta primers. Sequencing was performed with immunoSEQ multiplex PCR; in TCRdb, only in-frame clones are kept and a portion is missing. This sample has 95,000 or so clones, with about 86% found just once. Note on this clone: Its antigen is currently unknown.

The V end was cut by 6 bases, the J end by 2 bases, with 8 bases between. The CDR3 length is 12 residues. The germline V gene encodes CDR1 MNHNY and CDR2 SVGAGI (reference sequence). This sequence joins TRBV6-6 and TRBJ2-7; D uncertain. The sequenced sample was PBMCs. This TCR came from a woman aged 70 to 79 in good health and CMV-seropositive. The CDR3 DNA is TGTGCCAGCAGCGGGTTCGCCTACGAGCAGTACTTC. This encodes CASSGFAYEQYF.